This T cell receptor beta chain was sequenced in a study of radiation and T cells in renal cell carcinoma. For this clone: Its matching antigen is unknown.

Findings of the study overall: Top tumor clonotypes rose in blood 2 weeks post-radiation, then contracted.

The table came from immunoSEQ multiplex PCR; TCRdb's copy has only in-frame clones and leaves some out. The top ten hold approximately 40% of the sample, which has some 22,000 clones, over 70% seen once. Germline-derived CDR1 and CDR2 are SGDLS and YYNGEE. V dropped 6 bases and J dropped 1 base, with 13 bases sitting between them. There are 15 residues in the CDR3. Sample time point: baseline pretreatment blood. Indicated treatment: 15 Gy SBRT to primary tumor, nephrectomy 4 weeks later. Serial blood draws occurred at baseline and 2 and 4 weeks post-SBRT. The tumor was a clear cell renal cell carcinoma.

The chain carries TRBV9 and TRBJ2-2; no reliable D call. This receptor was obtained from a man between 60 and 75 years old with renal cell carcinoma. This specimen was blood, taken from a patient whose treatment included radiotherapy and nephrectomy. The CDR3 DNA follows: TGTGCCAGCACCCTAATGGCAGTGAACACCGGGGAGCTGTTTTTT. This codes for CASTLMAVNTGELFF.